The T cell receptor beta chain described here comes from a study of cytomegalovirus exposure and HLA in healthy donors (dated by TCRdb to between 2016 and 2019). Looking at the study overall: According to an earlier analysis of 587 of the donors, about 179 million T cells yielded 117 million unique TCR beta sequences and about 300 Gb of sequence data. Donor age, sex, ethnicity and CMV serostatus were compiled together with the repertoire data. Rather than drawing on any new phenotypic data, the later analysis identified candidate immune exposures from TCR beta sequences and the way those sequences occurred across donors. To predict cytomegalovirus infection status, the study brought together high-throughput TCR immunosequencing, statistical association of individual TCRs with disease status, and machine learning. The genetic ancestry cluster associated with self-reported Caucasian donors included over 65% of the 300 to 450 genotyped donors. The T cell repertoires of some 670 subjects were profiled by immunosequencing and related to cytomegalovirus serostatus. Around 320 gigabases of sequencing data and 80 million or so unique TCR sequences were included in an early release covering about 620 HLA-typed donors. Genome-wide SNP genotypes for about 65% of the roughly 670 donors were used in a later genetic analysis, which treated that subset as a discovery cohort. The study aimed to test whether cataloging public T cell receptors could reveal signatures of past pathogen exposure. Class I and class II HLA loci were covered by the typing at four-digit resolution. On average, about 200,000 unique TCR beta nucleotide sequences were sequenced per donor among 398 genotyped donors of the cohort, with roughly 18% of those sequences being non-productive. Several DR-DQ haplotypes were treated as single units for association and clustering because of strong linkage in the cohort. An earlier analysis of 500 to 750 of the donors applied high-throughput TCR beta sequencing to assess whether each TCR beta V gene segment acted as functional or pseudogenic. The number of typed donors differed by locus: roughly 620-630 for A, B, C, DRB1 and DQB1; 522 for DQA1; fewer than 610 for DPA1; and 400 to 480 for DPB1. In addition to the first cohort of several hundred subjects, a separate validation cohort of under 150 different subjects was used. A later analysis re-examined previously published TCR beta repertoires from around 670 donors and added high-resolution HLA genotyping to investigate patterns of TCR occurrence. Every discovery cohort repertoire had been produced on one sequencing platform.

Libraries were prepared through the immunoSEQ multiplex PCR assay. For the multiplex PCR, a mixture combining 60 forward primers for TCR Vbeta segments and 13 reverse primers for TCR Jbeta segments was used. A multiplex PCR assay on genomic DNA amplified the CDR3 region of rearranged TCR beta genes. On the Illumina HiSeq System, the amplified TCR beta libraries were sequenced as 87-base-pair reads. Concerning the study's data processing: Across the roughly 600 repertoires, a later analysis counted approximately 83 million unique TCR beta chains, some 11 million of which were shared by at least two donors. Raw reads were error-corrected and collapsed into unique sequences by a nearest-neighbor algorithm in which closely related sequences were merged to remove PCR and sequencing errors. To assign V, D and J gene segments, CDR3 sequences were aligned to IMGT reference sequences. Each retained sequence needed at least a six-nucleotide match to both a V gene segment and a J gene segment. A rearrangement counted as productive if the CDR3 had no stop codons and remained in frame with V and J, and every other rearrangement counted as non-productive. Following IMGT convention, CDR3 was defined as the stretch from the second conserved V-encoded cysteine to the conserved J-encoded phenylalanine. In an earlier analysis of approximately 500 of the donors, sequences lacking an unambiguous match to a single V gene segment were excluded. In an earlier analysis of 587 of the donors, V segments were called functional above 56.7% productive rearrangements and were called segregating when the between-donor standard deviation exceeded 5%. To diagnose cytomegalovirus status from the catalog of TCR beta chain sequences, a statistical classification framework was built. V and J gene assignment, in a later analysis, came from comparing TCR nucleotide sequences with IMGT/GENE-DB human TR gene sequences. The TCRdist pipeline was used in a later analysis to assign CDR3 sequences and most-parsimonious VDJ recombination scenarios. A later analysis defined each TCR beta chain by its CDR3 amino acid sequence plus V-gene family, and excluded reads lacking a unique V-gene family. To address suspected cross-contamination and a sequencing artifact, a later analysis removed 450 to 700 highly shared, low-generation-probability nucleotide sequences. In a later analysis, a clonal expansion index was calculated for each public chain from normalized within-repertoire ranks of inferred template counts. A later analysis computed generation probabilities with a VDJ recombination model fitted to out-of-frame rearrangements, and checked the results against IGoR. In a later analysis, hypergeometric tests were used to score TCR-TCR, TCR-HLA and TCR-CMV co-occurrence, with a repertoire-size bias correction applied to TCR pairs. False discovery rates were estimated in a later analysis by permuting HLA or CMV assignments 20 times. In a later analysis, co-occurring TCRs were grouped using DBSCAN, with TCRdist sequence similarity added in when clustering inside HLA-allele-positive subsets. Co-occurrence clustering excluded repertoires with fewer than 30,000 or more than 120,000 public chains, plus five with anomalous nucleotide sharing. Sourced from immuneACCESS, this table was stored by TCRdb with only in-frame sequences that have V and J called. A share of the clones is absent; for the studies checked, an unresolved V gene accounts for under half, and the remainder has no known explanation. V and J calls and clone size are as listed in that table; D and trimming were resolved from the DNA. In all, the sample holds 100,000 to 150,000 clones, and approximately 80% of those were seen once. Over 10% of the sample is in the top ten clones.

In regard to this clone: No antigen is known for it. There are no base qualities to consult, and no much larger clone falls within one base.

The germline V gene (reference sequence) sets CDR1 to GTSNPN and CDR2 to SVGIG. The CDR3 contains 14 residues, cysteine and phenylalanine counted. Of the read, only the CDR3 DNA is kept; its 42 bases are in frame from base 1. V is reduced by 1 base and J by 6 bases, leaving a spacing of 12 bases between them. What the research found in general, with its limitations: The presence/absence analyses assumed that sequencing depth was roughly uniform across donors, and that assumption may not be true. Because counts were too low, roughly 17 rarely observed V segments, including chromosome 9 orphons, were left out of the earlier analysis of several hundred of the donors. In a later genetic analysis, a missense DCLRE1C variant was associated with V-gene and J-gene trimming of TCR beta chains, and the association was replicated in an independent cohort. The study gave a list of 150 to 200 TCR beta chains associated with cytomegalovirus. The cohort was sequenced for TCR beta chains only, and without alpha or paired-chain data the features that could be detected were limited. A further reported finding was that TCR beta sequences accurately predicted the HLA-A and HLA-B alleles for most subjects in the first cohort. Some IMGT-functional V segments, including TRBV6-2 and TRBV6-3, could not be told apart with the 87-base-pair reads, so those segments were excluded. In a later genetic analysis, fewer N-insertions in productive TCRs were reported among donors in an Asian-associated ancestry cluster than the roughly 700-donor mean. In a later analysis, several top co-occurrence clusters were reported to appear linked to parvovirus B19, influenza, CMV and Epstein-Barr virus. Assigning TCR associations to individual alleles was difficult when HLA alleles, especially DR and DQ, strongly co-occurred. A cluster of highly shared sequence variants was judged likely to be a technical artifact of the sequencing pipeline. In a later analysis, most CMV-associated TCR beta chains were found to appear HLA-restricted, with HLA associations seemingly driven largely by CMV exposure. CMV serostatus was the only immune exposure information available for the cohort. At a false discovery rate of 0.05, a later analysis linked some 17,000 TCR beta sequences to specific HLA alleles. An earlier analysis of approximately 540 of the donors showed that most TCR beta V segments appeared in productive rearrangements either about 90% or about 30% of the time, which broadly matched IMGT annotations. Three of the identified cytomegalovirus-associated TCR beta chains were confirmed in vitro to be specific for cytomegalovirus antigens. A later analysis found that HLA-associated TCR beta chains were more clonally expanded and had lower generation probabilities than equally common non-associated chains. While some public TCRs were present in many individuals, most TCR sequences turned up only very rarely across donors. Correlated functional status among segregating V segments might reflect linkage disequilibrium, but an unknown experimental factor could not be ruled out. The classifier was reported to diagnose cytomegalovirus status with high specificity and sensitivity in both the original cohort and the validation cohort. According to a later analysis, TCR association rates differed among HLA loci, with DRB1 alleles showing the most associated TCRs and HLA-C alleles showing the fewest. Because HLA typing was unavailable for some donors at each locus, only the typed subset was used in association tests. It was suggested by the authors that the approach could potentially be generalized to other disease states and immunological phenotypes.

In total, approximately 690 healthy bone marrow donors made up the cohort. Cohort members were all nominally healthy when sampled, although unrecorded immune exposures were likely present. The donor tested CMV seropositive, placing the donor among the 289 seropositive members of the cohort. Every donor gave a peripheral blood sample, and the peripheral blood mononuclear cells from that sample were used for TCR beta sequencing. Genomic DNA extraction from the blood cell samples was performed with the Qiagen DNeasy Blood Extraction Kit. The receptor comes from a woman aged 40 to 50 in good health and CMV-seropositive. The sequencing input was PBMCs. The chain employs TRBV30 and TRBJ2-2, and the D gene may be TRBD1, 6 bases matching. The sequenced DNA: TGTGCCTGGAGTGCCGGGACACTCCCCGGGGAGCTGTTTTTT. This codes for CAWSAGTLPGELFF.